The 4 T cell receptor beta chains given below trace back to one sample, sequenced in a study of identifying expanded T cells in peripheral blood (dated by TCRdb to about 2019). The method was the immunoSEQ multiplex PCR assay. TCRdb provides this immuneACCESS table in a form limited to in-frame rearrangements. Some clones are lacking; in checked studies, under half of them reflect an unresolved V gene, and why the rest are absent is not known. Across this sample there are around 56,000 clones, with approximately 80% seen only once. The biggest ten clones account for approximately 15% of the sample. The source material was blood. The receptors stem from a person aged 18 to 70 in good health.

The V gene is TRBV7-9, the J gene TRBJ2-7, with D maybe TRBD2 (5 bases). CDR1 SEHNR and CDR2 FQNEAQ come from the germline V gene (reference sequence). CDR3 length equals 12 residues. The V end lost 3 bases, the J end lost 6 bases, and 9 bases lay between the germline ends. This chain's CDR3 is CASSFPRGEQYF. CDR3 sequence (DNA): TGTGCCAGCAGCTTCCCCCGGGGCGAGCAGTACTTC.

CDR3 sequence (DNA): TGTGCCAGCAGCCCCTCCCGAGGGGGTTCTGGAAACACCATATATTTT. Its translation: CASSPSRGGSGNTIYF. V usage is TRBV7-6 and J usage is TRBJ1-3; D possibly corresponds to TRBD1 (6 bases). The CDR3 length is 16 residues. V lost 5 bases and J 1 base, leaving 15 bases between the germline ends. Germline V CDR1 and CDR2: SGHVS, FNYEAQ.

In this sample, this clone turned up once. For the CDR3, the DNA is TGCGCCAGCAGCTTTACAGGGGTAGGAGACACTGAAGCTTTCTTT. This sequence encodes CASSFTGVGDTEAFF. This chain links TRBV5-1 with TRBJ1-1, with 7 bases fitting TRBD1. J lost 3 bases, V lost 2 bases, and 7 bases had no gene match. The CDR3 has 15 residues. CDR1 is SGHRS, CDR2 YFSETQ, per germline.

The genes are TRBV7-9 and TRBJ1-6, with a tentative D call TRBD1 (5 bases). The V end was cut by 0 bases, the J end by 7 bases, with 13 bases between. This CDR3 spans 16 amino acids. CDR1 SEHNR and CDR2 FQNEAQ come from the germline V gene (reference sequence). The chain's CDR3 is CASSLAREAWNSPLHF. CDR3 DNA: TGTGCCAGCAGCTTAGCCAGGGAGGCGTGGAATTCACCCCTCCACTTT.